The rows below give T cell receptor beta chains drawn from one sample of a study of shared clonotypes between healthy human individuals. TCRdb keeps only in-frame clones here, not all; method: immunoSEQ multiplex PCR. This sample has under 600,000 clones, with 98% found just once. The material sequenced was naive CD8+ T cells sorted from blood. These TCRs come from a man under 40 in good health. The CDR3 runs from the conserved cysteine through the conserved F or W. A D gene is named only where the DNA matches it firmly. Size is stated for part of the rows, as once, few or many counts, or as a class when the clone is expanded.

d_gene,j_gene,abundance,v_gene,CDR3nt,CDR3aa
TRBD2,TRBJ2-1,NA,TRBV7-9,TGTGCCAGCACCCCTCAGACTAGCGGGAGGGTCAAGGGGCAGTTCTTC,CASTPQTSGRVKGQFF
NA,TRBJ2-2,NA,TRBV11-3,TGTGCCAGCGGCTCCGGTGACGGGGAGCTGTTTTTT,CASGSGDGELFF
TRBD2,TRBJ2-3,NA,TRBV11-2,TGTGCCAGCAGTTTTAGCGGGATTGGGGATACGCAGTATTTT,CASSFSGIGDTQYF
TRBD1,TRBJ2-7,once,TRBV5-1,TGCGCCAGCAGCTTGGCCAGGACAGGGACCTGGGAGCAGTACTTC,CASSLARTGTWEQYF
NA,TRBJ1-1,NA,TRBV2,TGTGCCAGCAGTGACCCACAGGGGAACACTGAAGCTTTCTTT,CASSDPQGNTEAFF
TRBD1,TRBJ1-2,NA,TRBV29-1,TGCAGCCCATCGACAGGGCGGGTCTATGGCTACACCTTC,CSPSTGRVYGYTF
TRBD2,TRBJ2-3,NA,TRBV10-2,TGCGCCAGCAGAGACCCCGGCGGGGGGATTATAAACACAGATACGCAGTATTTT,CASRDPGGGIINTDTQYF
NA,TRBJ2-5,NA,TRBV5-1,TGCGCCAGCAGCCCCTACGGGGGTGAGACCCAGTACTTC,CASSPYGGETQYF
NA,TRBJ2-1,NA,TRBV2,TGTGCCAGCAGTGAACCATCAGCCACCTACAATGAGCAGTTCTTC,CASSEPSATYNEQFF
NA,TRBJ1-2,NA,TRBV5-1,TGCGCCAGCAGACGATCCCCCGGGACAAGAGAACTGAGCTATGGCTACACCTTC,CASRRSPGTRELSYGYTF
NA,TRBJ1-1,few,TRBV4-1,TGCGCCAGCAGCCAAGTTGGCACTGAAGCTTTCTTT,CASSQVGTEAFF
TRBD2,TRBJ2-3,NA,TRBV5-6,TGTGCCAGCAGCTTGGATTCTAGCGGGGAGGCAGATACGCAGTATTTT,CASSLDSSGEADTQYF
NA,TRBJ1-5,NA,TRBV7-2,TGTGCCAGCAGCTCAGACAGCTATCAGCCCCAGCATTTT,CASSSDSYQPQHF
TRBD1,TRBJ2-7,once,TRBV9,TGTGCCAGCAGCGCTCGGGACAGGGTCTACTTC,CASSARDRVYF
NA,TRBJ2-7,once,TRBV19,TGTGCCAGTAGTATAAGCGGGTCCGCCTACGAGCAGTACTTC,CASSISGSAYEQYF
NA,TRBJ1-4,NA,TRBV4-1,TGCGCCAGCAGCCTCCGCCGACAGCCAGAGAGCGAAAAACTGTTTTTT,CASSLRRQPESEKLFF
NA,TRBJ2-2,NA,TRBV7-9,TGTGCCAGCAGCACGGAGCGCGGGGAGCTGTTTTTT,CASSTERGELFF
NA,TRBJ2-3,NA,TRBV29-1,TGCAGCGTTGAAGAAGACAGTCGGCTAGGGACTGGCACAGATACGCAGTATTTT,CSVEEDSRLGTGTDTQYF
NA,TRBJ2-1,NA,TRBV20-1,TGCAGTGCTAGTTTATATGAGCAGTTCTTC,CSASLYEQFF
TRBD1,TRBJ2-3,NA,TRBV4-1,TGCGCCAGTATGGTCGCAGGGGGTAGGACAGATACGCAGTATTTT,CASMVAGGRTDTQYF
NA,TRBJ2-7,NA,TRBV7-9,TGTGCCATCCTCGGGCGGGACACCTCTACCGAGCAGTACTTC,CAILGRDTSTEQYF
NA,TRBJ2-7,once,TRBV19,TGTGCCAGTGGCCTCCGCGAGCAGTACTTC,CASGLREQYF
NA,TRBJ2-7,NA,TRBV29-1,TGCAGCGTATCGGGGGCAAAGTTGAACTACGAGCAGTACTTC,CSVSGAKLNYEQYF
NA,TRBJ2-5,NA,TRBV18,TGTGCCAGCTCACCACCTTGGGCGGTAGAGGCTCAAGAGACCCAGTACTTC,CASSPPWAVEAQETQYF
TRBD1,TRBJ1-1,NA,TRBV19,TGTGCCAGTACCTTGGACAGGGGTGGACCTGAAGCTTTCTTT,CASTLDRGGPEAFF
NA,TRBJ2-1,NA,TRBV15,TGTGCCACCAGCAGACAAAAAGGAAGGCCCGTCTACAATGAGCAGTTCTTC,CATSRQKGRPVYNEQFF
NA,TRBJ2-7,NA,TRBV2,TGTGCCAGCAGTATCGAGCAGTACTTC,CASSIEQYF
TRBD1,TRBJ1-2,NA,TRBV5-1,TGCGCCAGCAGCGTGGACAGGGGCGGAATTAACTATGGCTACACCTTC,CASSVDRGGINYGYTF
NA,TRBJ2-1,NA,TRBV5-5,TGTGCCAGCAGCCCGGGGGTTCCTAATGAGCAGTTCTTC,CASSPGVPNEQFF
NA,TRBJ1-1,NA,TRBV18,TGTGCCAGCTCACCACGGGAAAACACTGAAGCTTTCTTT,CASSPRENTEAFF
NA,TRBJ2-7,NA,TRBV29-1,TGCAGCGTCAGTTTTCCAGGGACCTACGAGCAGTACTTC,CSVSFPGTYEQYF
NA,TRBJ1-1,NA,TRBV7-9,TGTGCCAGCACCTCGGGCACGGCAAACACTGAAGCTTTCTTT,CASTSGTANTEAFF
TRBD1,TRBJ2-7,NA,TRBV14,TGTGCCAGCAGCAGGGGACAGGGGGCGTTCTACGAGCAGTACTTC,CASSRGQGAFYEQYF
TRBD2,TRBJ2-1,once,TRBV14,TGTGCCAGCAGCCAAGTAGCGGGTGGGGTCTACAATGAGCAGTTCTTC,CASSQVAGGVYNEQFF
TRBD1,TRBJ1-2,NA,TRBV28,TGTGCCAGCAGTTTCCGGACAGGACTGGAAATCTTC,CASSFRTGLEIF
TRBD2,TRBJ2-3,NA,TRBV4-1,TGCGCCAGCAGCCAAGGACGGGGCGGGAGAAGCACAGATACGCAGTATTTT,CASSQGRGGRSTDTQYF
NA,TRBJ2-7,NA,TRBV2,TGTGCCAGCATCACGCGAAGGGGGGTGGACTACGAGCAGTACTTC,CASITRRGVDYEQYF
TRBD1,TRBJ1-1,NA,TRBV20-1,TGCAGTGCGAGGACAGGGAGGGGAGCTTTCTTT,CSARTGRGAFF
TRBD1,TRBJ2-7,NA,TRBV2,TGTGCCAGCAGTGAAGGACTGACAGGGCCGACCTCCTACGAGCAGTACTTC,CASSEGLTGPTSYEQYF
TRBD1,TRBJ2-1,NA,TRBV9,TGTGCCAGCAGCGTAGAAGGGACAGAACTTAATGAGCAGTTCTTC,CASSVEGTELNEQFF
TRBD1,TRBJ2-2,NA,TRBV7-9,TGTGCCAGCAGCCGTGGACAGGGCGAGGCCGGGGAGCTGTTTTTT,CASSRGQGEAGELFF
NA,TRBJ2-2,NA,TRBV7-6,TGTGCCAGCAGCTTAGGAGGGGAGGAGCTGTTTTTT,CASSLGGEELFF
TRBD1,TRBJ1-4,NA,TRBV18,TGTGCCAGCTCACCACCGGACAGGGGGCGCGTTAATAATGAAAAACTGTTTTTT,CASSPPDRGRVNNEKLFF
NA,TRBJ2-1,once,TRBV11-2,TGTGCCAGCAGCCGCACCGGGTCTAACGTATACAATGAGCAGTTCTTC,CASSRTGSNVYNEQFF
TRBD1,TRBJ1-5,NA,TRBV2,TGTGCCAGCAGCGCCGGACAGGGAAATCAGCCCCAGCATTTT,CASSAGQGNQPQHF
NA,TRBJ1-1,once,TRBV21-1,TGTGCCAGCAGCAAATCCCCCACAGGAGTTAACACTGAAGCTTTCTTT,CASSKSPTGVNTEAFF
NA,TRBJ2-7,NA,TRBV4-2,TGTGCCAGCAGCCCCTTTCTGGACTACGAGCAGTACTTC,CASSPFLDYEQYF
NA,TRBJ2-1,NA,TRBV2,TGTGCCAGCGAGATCGGGGCCCCCTACAATGAGCAGTTCTTC,CASEIGAPYNEQFF
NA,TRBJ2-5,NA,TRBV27,TGTGCCAGCAGGGGCTTGGGGTTTGTAAAGGAGACCCAGTACTTC,CASRGLGFVKETQYF
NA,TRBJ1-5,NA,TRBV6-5,TGTGCCAGCAGCCGAGGCAGGGGTAATCAGCCCCAGCATTTT,CASSRGRGNQPQHF
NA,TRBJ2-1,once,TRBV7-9,TGTGCCAGCAGCTTAATGGTTCTGAATGAGCAGTTCTTC,CASSLMVLNEQFF